One sample yielded the 26 T cell receptor beta chains listed below, sequenced in a study of blood T cell repertoires in COVID-19 (dated by TCRdb to the early 2020s). The library was produced with the immunoSEQ multiplex PCR assay. TCRdb carries this immuneACCESS record with in-frame sequences only. Its versions omit some clonotypes, under half of them owing to an unresolved V gene in the studies checked, with the rest unexplained. For this sample the table gives approximately 280,000 clones, of which 65% to 90% were detected only once. The top ten constitute approximately 5% of the sample. The sample consisted of peripheral blood. All receptors come from a man over 45 with active or convalescent COVID-19.

This chain joins TRBV7-2 and TRBJ2-1; perhaps TRBD2 as D (6 bases). The CDR3 contains 15 residues. The V gene's germline CDR1 is SGHTA and CDR2 FQGNSA. The V and J ends lost 7 bases and 5 bases respectively, with 18 bases between them. The CDR3 DNA reads TGTGCCAGCAAAAAGCAGGCCTGGGGGGACAATGAGCAGTTCTTC. It codes for CASKKQAWGDNEQFF.

The chain recombines TRBV5-5 with TRBJ1-6; tentative D call: TRBD1 (5 bases). Per germline, CDR1 SGHKS and CDR2 YYEKEE (reference sequence). The CDR3 totals 16 residues. Trimming shortened V by 1 base and J by 5 bases, and 13 bases separated the two germline ends. CDR3 nucleotides: TGTGCCAGCAGCTTGTTGACAGACTTTAATAATTCACCCCTCCACTTT. It codes for CASSLLTDFNNSPLHF.

This clone was picked up one time. V usage is TRBV28 and J usage is TRBJ2-3, with TRBD2 matching over 11 bases. CDR3 length: 15 amino acids. V was pared by 2 bases and J by 4 bases, with 2 bases of the junction left unmatched. CDR1 and CDR2 (germline): MDHEN, SYDVKM. Here the CDR3 reads CASSLLAGGPDTQYF. CDR3 nucleotide sequence: TGTGCCAGCAGTTTACTAGCGGGAGGACCAGATACGCAGTATTTT.

This clone was seen more than once but under ten times. The chain is built from TRBV12-3 or TRBV12-4 and TRBJ1-3; D unresolved. This CDR3 is built from 13 residues. V lost 6 bases to trimming and J lost 3 bases, with 9 bases between them. As DNA, the CDR3 is TGTGCCAGCAGGAGGGAAAGTGGAAACACCATATATTTT. It yields the protein CASRRESGNTIYF.

V gene TRBV6-2 or TRBV6-3 combines with J gene TRBJ1-1, with TRBD1 matching over 9 bases. The J segment lost 4 bases and the V segment lost 0 bases, leaving 3 bases of the junction unmatched. Per the germline V gene, CDR1 is MNHEY and CDR2 is SVGEGT. The CDR3 is made up of 15 amino acids. CDR3 DNA sequence: TGTGCCAGCAGTTACTCAAGACAGGGGGGCACTGAAGCTTTCTTT. It codes for CASSYSRQGGTEAFF.

The V and J genes are TRBV7-8 and TRBJ1-5; 10 bases map to TRBD1. CDR3 length: 18 residues. After removal of 1 base from V and 3 bases from J, the junction contained 9 bases not matched to a gene. Germline V gene data show CDR1 as SGHVS and CDR2 as FQNEAQ. CDR3 sequence: CASSLVKRGQGLNQPQHF. The CDR3 nucleotides are TGTGCCAGCAGCTTAGTAAAAAGGGGACAGGGGCTCAATCAGCCCCAGCATTTT.

The chain joins TRBV2 to TRBJ2-1, with 7 bases aligning to TRBD1. Per germline, CDR1 SNHLY and CDR2 FYNNEI. Trimming cost V 4 bases and J 1 base; bases outside gene matches: 7. The CDR3 runs to 16 residues. The CDR3: CASSALTGRSYNEQFF. As DNA, the CDR3 is TGTGCCAGCAGTGCCCTGACAGGGAGATCCTACAATGAGCAGTTCTTC.

The V gene is TRBV9, the J gene TRBJ1-4; TRBD1 is a possible D gene (6 bases). The CDR3 totals 16 residues. Germline loops: CDR1 SGDLS, CDR2 YYNGEE. Trimming took 0 bases from V and 4 from J, leaving 13 bases between them. CDR3 sequence: CASSVGGGGVNEKLFF. The CDR3 DNA reads TGTGCCAGCAGCGTAGGAGGAGGGGGGGTTAATGAAAAACTGTTTTTT.

The chain carries TRBV5-1 and TRBJ2-7; TRBD2 agrees at 11 bases. The junction had 5 bases not matched to a gene; V was cut back by 0 bases and J by 6 bases. Germline CDR1 is SGHRS and CDR2 is YFSETQ. The CDR3 is 15 residues long. The CDR3 loop reads CASSLVGTSGVEQYF. The CDR3 bases are TGCGCCAGCAGCTTGGTAGGGACTAGCGGAGTCGAGCAGTACTTC.

The chain carries TRBV2 and TRBJ1-1; D remains ambiguous. The CDR3 is 12 amino acids. Per germline, CDR1 SNHLY and CDR2 FYNNEI. V was pared by 8 bases and J by 6 bases, with 13 bases between. The DNA for the CDR3 is TGTGCCAGCCATCGCGGCCGGGCTGAAGCTTTCTTT. Translation gives CASHRGRAEAFF.

The chain couples TRBV5-5 to TRBJ1-6; 7 bases map to TRBD1. The CDR3 totals 15 residues. CDR1 and CDR2 (germline): SGHKS, YYEKEE (reference sequence). J lost 10 bases, V lost 0 bases, and 7 bases had no gene match. CDR3 DNA: TGTGCCAGCAGCTTGGAGACAGGGAACGACTCACCCCTCCACTTT. It is translated as CASSLETGNDSPLHF.

This chain links TRBV2 with TRBJ2-2, with 8 bases fitting TRBD2. Germline assignment: CDR1 SNHLY and CDR2 FYNNEI. The ends lost 1 base at V and 8 bases at J; junction bases unmatched: 15. The length of the CDR3 is 18 residues. CDR3 amino acids: CASSEVPLSIAGRGELFF. The CDR3 bases are TGTGCCAGCAGTGAAGTCCCTTTATCCATAGCGGGAAGAGGGGAGCTGTTTTTT. Variable domain in full (rest from reference TRBV2 and TRBJ2-2): EPEVTQTPSHQVTQMGQEVILRCVPISNHLYFYWYRQILGQKVEFLVSFYNNEISEKSEIFDDQFSVERPDGSNFTLKIRSTKLEDSAMYFCASSEVPLSIAGRGELFFGEGSRLTVL.

The gene calls are TRBV7-3 and TRBJ2-3, with 7 positions matching TRBD2. The V gene's germline CDR1 is SGHTA and CDR2 FQGTGA. V trimming: 1 base; J trimming: 2 bases; junction bases outside the gene matches: 9. There are 17 residues in the CDR3. The CDR3 DNA reads as TGTGCCAGCAGCTTAAGGGCAGCTAGCGGATTCACAGATACGCAGTATTTT. Encoded protein: CASSLRAASGFTDTQYF.

The chain employs TRBV19 and TRBJ1-3; D call uncertain. Germline CDR1 LNHDA, CDR2 SQIVND (reference sequence). The CDR3 covers 14 residues. The germline V and J ends were trimmed by 6 bases and 1 base, with 10 bases remaining between them. CDR3 DNA sequence: TGTGCCAGTAGGCCAGATCCTTCTGGAAACACCATATATTTT. It encodes CASRPDPSGNTIYF.

The rearrangement uses TRBV10-3 and TRBJ2-1, with 8 bases identical to TRBD2. The CDR3 totals 17 residues. V was clipped by 4 bases and J by 3 bases; unmatched bases: 11. Germline V CDR1 and CDR2: ENHRY, SYGVKD. The CDR3 DNA reads TGTGCCATCAGTGGGGGACTAGTAAGTCCCAACTACAATGAGCAGTTCTTC. Its translation: CAISGGLVSPNYNEQFF.

The CDR3 nucleotides are TGTGCCAGTAGTATTAACAGCCTAACTGGGGCCAACGTCCTGACTTTC. Translation: CASSINSLTGANVLTF. The chain joins TRBV19 to TRBJ2-6; D uncertain. Germline CDR1 reads LNHDA; CDR2 reads SQIVND (reference sequence). CDR3 size: 16 residues. Between the trimmed V and J ends, which lost 3 bases and 2 bases, there was a span of 11 bases.

The chain uses TRBV7-6 and TRBJ1-6; maybe TRBD1 (6 bases). There are 16 residues in the CDR3. The V and J ends lost 5 bases and 13 bases respectively, with 24 bases between them. Germline loops: CDR1 SGHVS, CDR2 FNYEAQ. The CDR3 bases are TGTGCCAGCAGCCCCTTTGAAGGGGGAAGCTCAGCTCCCCTCCACTTT. Translated: CASSPFEGGSSAPLHF.

The chain combines TRBV11-1 with TRBJ2-1; possible D gene TRBD2, 6 bases. Germline lookup yields CDR1 SGHAT and CDR2 FQDESV (reference sequence). There are 16 residues in the CDR3. The V end was cut by 5 bases, the J end by 1 base, with 15 bases between. The CDR3 DNA reads TGTGCCAGCAGCGGAGGAGGACGGGAGTCCTACAATGAGCAGTTCTTC. It specifies CASSGGGRESYNEQFF.

The chain has TRBV5-1 and TRBJ1-4; TRBD1 is a possible D gene (6 bases). Germline V gene sequence: CDR1 SGHRS, CDR2 YFSETQ. V lost 4 bases and J lost 0, with 10 bases in between. The length of the CDR3 is 15 residues. In nucleotides, the CDR3 is TGCGCCAGCAGCCCACAGGGAGCAACTAATGAAAAACTGTTTTTT. It is translated as CASSPQGATNEKLFF.

V usage is TRBV15 and J usage is TRBJ2-1, with TRBD2 identical over 8 bases. This CDR3 region has 15 residues. J lost 8 bases, V lost 2 bases, and 8 bases had no gene match. Germline loops: CDR1 LNHNV, CDR2 YYDKDF (reference sequence). The CDR3 here is CATSRSPGTRDEQFF. The CDR3 nucleotides are TGTGCCACCAGCAGATCCCCCGGGACTAGGGATGAGCAGTTCTTC.

The rearrangement links TRBV7-9 to TRBJ2-3; D may be TRBD2 (6 bases). The CDR3 sequence is 15 residues long. The germline CDR1 and CDR2 sequences are SEHNR and FQNEAQ (reference sequence). The V end was cut by 3 bases, the J end by 1 base, with 11 bases between. DNA of the CDR3: TGTGCCAGCAGCTTCGGGGGAAGGGGCACAGATACGCAGTATTTT. The encoded protein is CASSFGGRGTDTQYF. Using reference TRBV7-9 and TRBJ2-3 for the parts outside the CDR3, the full variable domain is DTGVSQNPRHKITKRGQNVTFRCDPISEHNRLYWYRQTLGQGPEFLTYFQNEAQLEKSRLLSDRFSAERPKGSFSTLEIQRTEQGDSAMYLCASSFGGRGTDTQYFGPGTRLTVL.

In this sample, this clone turned up once. V and J are TRBV7-9 and TRBJ2-1, with 7 bases fitting TRBD1. Germline CDR1 and CDR2: SEHNR and FQNEAQ (reference sequence). V was clipped by 5 bases and J by 4 bases; unmatched bases: 5. This CDR3 contains 14 residues. The CDR3 sequence: CASSVGQVYNEQFF. The DNA of the CDR3 is TGTGCCAGCAGCGTCGGACAGGTATACAATGAGCAGTTCTTC.

This clone was detected once. This chain uses TRBV6-2 or TRBV6-3 with TRBJ1-1; perhaps TRBD1 as D (5 bases). Trimming left V 0 bases short and J 4 bases short, with 12 bases between. CDR1 and CDR2 (germline): MNHEY, SVGEGT. The CDR3 contains 15 residues. This CDR3 reads CASSYSTESSTEAFF. In nucleotides, the CDR3 is TGTGCCAGCAGTTACTCGACAGAATCGAGCACTGAAGCTTTCTTT.

V and J are TRBV6-5 and TRBJ2-5, with D perhaps matching TRBD2 (6 bases). The CDR3 loop spans 12 amino acids. From germline, CDR1 is MNHEY and CDR2 SVGAGI. Trimming took off 10 bases at V and 2 bases at J, with 11 bases between the two ends. CDR3 in amino acids: CATGLMQETQYF. The DNA of the CDR3 is TGTGCCACGGGACTCATGCAAGAGACCCAGTACTTC.

The V and J genes are TRBV6-5 and TRBJ1-2; 11 bases are a match to TRBD1. J gave up 5 bases and V 6 bases, and 8 bases lay outside the gene matches. Germline values: CDR1 MNHEY, CDR2 SVGAGI. CDR3 length equals 15 residues. CDR3 region: CASSPRTGGGYGYTF. DNA for the CDR3: TGTGCCAGCAGCCCCAGGACAGGGGGCGGATATGGCTACACCTTC.

The V and J genes are TRBV12-3 or TRBV12-4 and TRBJ1-5, with D unresolved. Trimming removed 3 bases from V and 5 bases from J, with 5 bases in between. The CDR3 runs 12 residues. The CDR3 reads CASSFVDQPQHF. In DNA form, the CDR3 reads TGTGCCAGCAGTTTTGTCGATCAGCCCCAGCATTTT.